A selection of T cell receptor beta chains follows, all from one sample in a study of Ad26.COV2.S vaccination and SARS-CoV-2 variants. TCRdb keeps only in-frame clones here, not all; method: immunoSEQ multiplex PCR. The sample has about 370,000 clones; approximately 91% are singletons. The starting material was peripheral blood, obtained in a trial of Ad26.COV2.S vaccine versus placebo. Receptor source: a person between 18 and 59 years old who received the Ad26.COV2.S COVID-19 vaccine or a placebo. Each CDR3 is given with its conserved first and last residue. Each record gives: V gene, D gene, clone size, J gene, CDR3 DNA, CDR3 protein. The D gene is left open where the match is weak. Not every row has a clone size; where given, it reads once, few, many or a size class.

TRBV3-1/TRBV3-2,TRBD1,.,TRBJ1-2,TGTGCCAGCAGCCATCGGGACAGCAGTGGCTACACCTTC,CASSHRDSSGYTF
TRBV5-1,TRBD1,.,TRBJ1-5,TGCGCCAGCAGCAGCTACCCGGGACAGGGAGATCAGCCCCAGCATTTT,CASSSYPGQGDQPQHF
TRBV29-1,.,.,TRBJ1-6,TGCAGCGTTAGGGACACCAATAATTCACCCCTCCACTTT,CSVRDTNNSPLHF
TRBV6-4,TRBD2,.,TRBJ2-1,TGTGCCAGCAGACCAACTCGCACTAGCGGATACAATGAGCAGTTCTTC,CASRPTRTSGYNEQFF
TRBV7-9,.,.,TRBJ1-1,TGTGCCAGCAGCTCGACTTCACGAAACACTGAAGCTTTCTTT,CASSSTSRNTEAFF
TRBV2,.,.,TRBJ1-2,TGTGCCAGCAGGGGCTTACAGGGAAACTATGGCTACACCTTC,CASRGLQGNYGYTF
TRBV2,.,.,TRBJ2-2,TGTGCCAGCAGGGAATTGCCAGGCGACGCGAACACCGGGGAGCTGTTTTTT,CASRELPGDANTGELFF
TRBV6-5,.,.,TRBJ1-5,TGTGCCAGCAGTTCAGGGGATAGCAATCAGCCCCAGCATTTT,CASSSGDSNQPQHF
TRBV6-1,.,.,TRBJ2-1,TGTGCCAGCAGTGAGATTGGCTACAATGAGCAGTTCTTC,CASSEIGYNEQFF
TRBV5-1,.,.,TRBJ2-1,TGCGCCAGCAGCCTTGACAGTTTTAATGAGCAGTTCTTC,CASSLDSFNEQFF
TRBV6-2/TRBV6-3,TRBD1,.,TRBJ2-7,TGTGCCAGCAGCCCCGGGACAGGGCGAGGCGTCTACGAGCAGTACTTC,CASSPGTGRGVYEQYF
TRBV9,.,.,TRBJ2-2,TGTGCCAGCAGCTACCGGGAGACCGGGGAGCTGTTTTTT,CASSYRETGELFF
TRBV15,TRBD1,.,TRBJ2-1,TGTGCTTACGGAGACAGGGGACTCAGTGAGCAGTTCTTC,CAYGDRGLSEQFF
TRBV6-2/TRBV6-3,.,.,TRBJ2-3,TGTGCCAGCAGCGCACCCAGGGGTCCAGGAACAGATACGCAGTATTTT,CASSAPRGPGTDTQYF
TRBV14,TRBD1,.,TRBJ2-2,TGTGCCAGCAGTCCGGGACAGAGGAACACCGGGGAGCTGTTTTTT,CASSPGQRNTGELFF
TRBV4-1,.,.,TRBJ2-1,TGCGCCAGCAGCCAAGATTGGGGTAGCTCCTACAATGAGCAGTTCTTC,CASSQDWGSSYNEQFF
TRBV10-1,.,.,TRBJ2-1,TGCGCCAGCAGCCGGGGTGGGGCCTCCTACAATGAGCAGTTCTTC,CASSRGGASYNEQFF
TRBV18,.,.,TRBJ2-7,TGTGCCAGCTCACCCAGGACTCAATCCTACGAGCAGTACTTC,CASSPRTQSYEQYF
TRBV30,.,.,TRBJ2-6,TGTGCCTGGAGTGTATCAGGGGCCAACGTCCTGACTTTC,CAWSVSGANVLTF
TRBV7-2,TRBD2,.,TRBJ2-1,TGTGCCAGCAGCTTAGTCTTTAGCGGGAGTGGGTACAATGAGCAGTTCTTC,CASSLVFSGSGYNEQFF
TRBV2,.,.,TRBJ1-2,TGTGCCAGCAGGGACAGTAACTATGGCTACACCTTC,CASRDSNYGYTF
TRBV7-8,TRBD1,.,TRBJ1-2,TGTGCCAGCAGCATACAACAGGGGGCATATGGCTACACCTTC,CASSIQQGAYGYTF
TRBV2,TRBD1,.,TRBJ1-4,TGTGCCAGCAGACCCGGGACAGCTCAGAATGAAAAACTGTTTTTT,CASRPGTAQNEKLFF
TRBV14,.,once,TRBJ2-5,TGTGCCAGCAGCCAAGATCGACCGGCCCCCGGGGAGGAGACCCAGTACTTC,CASSQDRPAPGEETQYF